This T cell receptor (beta chain) was identified during a study of control samples from healthy donors and cancer patients. Method: immunoSEQ multiplex PCR; TCRdb's copy keeps in-frame clones and lacks some. The data hold some 140,000 clones, with approximately 94% observed a single time. The germline V gene encodes CDR1 SGHRS and CDR2 YFSETQ. This CDR3 comprises 12 residues. V lost 0 bases and J 11 bases, leaving 11 bases between the germline ends. Specimen: blood. This receptor was taken from a man aged 40-50 years in good health. The chain links TRBV5-1 to TRBJ1-2; perhaps TRBD1 as D (5 bases). The CDR3 sequence is CASSLEGRLYTF. CDR3 DNA sequence: TGCGCCAGCAGCTTGGAGGGACGGCTTTACACCTTC.